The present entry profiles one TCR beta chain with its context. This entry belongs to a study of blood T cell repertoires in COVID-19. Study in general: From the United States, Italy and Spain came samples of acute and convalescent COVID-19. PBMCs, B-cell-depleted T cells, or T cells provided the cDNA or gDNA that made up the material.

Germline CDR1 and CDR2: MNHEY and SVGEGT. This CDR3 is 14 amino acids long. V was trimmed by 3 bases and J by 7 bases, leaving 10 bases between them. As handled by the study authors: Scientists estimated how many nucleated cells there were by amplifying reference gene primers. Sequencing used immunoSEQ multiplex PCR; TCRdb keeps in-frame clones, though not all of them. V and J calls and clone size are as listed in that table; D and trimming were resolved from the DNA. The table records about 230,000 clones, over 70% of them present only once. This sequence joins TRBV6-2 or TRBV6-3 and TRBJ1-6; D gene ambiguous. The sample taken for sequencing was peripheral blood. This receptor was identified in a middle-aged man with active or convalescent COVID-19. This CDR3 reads CASSYHRGNSPLHF. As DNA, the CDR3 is TGTGCCAGCAGTTATCACCGCGGAAATTCACCCCTCCACTTT.